This TCR beta chain was captured by sequencing in a study of blood T cells in healthy people across ages. CDR1 is SGHTA and CDR2 is FQGNSA in the germline V gene. The CDR3 extends over 14 amino acids. The V gene end was trimmed by 5 bases and the J gene end by 5 bases; junction bases not matched to a gene: 5. Sample-barcoded 5' priming and a J-beta primer mix drove a second PCR of 7 to 11 cycles. Using its own MiXCR run on the 5' RACE reads, TCRdb lists one record per CDR3 protein. The sample contains around 320,000 distinct CDR3 sequences, less than 30% of which appear only once. There are a few counts of this clonotype.

The sequence was obtained from a woman between 70 and 85 years old in good health. Sequencing was done on a sample of blood. The V and J genes are TRBV7-2 and TRBJ2-5; the match to TRBD2 covers 10 bases. The CDR3 DNA follows: TGTGCCAGCAGCCCTAGCGGGAGCGGTGAGACCCAGTACTTC. Protein sequence: CASSPSGSGETQYF.